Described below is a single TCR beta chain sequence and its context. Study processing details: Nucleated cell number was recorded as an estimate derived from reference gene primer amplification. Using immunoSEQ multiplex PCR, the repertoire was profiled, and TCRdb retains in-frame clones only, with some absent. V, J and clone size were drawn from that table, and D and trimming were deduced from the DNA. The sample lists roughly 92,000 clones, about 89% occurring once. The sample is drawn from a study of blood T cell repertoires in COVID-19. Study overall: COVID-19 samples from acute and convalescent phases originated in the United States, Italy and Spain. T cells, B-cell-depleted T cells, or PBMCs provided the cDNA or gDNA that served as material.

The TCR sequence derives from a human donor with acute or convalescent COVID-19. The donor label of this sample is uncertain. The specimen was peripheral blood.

CDR3 DNA: TGTGCCATCAGTGATCCTAGACAGGGACGGGCGAACACCGGGGAGCTGTTTTTT. This translates into CAISDPRQGRANTGELFF. The V and J genes are TRBV10-3 and TRBJ2-2; 7 bases are shared with TRBD1. In germline, CDR1 is ENHRY, CDR2 SYGVKD. There are 18 residues in the CDR3. V lost 3 bases, J lost 0 bases, and 10 bases stayed unmatched.